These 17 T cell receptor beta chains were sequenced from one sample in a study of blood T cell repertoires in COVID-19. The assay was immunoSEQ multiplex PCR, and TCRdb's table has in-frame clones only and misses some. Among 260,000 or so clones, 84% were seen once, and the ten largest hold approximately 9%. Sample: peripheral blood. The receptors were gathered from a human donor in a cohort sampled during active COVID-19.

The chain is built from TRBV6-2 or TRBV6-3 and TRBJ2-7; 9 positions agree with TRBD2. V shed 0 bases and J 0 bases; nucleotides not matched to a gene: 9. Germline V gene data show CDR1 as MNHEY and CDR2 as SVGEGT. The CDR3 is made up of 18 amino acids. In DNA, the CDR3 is TGTGCCAGCAGTTACTCGCCTAGCGGGGCGCCAAGCTCCTACGAGCAGTACTTC. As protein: CASSYSPSGAPSSYEQYF.

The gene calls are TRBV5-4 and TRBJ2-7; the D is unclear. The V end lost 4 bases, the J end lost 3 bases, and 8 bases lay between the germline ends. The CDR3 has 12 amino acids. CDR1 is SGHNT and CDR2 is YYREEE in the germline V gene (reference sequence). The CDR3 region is CASSATNYEQYF. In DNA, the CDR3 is TGTGCCAGCAGCGCGACAAACTACGAGCAGTACTTC.

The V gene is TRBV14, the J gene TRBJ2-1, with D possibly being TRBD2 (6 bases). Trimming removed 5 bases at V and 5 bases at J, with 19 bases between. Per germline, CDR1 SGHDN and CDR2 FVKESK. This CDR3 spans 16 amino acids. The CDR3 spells CASSATLGLENNEQFF. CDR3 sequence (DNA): TGTGCCAGCAGCGCAACCCTGGGACTGGAGAACAATGAGCAGTTCTTC.

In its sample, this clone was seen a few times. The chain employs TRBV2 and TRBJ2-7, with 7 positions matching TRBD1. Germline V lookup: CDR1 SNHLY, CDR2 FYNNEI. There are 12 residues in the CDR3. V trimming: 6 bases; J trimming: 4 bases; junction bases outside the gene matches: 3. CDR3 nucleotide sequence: TGTGCCAGCAGGAGGGGACAGTACGAGCAGTACTTC. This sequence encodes CASRRGQYEQYF.

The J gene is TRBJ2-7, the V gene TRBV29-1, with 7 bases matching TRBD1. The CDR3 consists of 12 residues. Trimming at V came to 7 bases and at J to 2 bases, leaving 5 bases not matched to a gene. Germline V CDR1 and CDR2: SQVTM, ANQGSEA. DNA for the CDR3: TGCAGCGCACTGACAGGGCCCTACGAGCAGTACTTC. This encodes CSALTGPYEQYF.

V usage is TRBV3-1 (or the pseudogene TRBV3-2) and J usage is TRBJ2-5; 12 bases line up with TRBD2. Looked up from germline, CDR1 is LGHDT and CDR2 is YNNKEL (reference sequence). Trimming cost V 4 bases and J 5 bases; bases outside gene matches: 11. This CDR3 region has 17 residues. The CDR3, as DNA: TGTGCCAGCAGCCCTAGTCTAGCGGGAGGGCCAAGGGAGACCCAGTACTTC. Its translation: CASSPSLAGGPRETQYF.

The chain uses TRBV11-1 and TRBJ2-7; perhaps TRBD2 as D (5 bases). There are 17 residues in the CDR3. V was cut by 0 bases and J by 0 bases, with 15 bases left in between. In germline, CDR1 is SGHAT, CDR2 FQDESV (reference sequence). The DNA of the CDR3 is TGTGCCAGCAGCTTAGCCGCTGGAGGCCGGTTCTCCTACGAGCAGTACTTC. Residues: CASSLAAGGRFSYEQYF. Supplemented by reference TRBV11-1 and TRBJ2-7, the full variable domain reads EAEVAQSPRYKITEKSQAVAFWCDPISGHATLYWYRQILGQGPELLVQFQDESVVDDSQLPKDRFSAERLKGVDSTLKIQPAELGDSAMYLCASSLAAGGRFSYEQYFGPGTRLTVT.

This CDR3 is CASSVQGLAKNIQYF. The CDR3 DNA follows: TGTGCCAGCAGTGTACAGGGGTTGGCCAAAAACATTCAGTACTTC. V gene TRBV6-2 or TRBV6-3 combines with J gene TRBJ2-4, with 7 bases identical to TRBD1. V was pared by 5 bases and J by 1 base, with 5 bases of the junction left unmatched. In germline, CDR1 is MNHEY, CDR2 SVGEGT. The CDR3 totals 15 residues.

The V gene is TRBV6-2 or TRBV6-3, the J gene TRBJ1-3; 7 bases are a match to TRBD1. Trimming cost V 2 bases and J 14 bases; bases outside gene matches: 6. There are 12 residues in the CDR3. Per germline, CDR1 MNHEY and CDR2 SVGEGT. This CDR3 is CASSYATGTLYF. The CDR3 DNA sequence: TGTGCCAGCAGTTACGCGACAGGGACCCTATATTTT.

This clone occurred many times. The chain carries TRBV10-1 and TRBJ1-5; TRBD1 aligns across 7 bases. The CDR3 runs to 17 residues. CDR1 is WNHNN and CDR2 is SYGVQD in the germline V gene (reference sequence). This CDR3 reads CAIQGTVLTPFHQPQHF. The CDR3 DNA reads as TGCGCTATTCAGGGGACAGTTTTAACGCCCTTCCATCAGCCCCAGCATTTT.

In nucleotides, the CDR3 is TGTGCCAGCAGTGACCTCCAGGGCGGGGAGCTGTTTTTT. Amino acids: CASSDLQGGELFF. The V call is TRBV6-1, the J call TRBJ2-2, with D possibly being TRBD1 (5 bases). The CDR3 runs 13 residues. With 3 bases removed from V and 7 bases from J, the gap between germline ends came to 9 bases. Germline V gene sequence: CDR1 MNHNS, CDR2 SASEGT.

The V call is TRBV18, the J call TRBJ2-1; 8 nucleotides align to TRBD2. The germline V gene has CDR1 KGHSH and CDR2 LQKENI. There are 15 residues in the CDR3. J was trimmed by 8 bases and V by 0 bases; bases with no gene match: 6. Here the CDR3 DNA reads TGTGCCAGCTCACCACCGGGACTAGACTCCTATGAGCAGTTCTTC. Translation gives CASSPPGLDSYEQFF.

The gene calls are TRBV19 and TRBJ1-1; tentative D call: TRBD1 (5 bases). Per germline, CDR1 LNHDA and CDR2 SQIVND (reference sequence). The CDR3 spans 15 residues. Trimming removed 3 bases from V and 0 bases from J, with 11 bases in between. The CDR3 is CASSIQGAVNTEAFF. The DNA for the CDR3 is TGTGCCAGTAGTATTCAAGGGGCCGTGAACACTGAAGCTTTCTTT.

This chain's CDR3 is CASSPYRLAGGTGELFF. The CDR3 DNA is TGTGCCAGCAGCCCATACAGACTAGCGGGAGGGACCGGGGAGCTGTTTTTT. This chain joins TRBV5-4 and TRBJ2-2, with 14 bases identical to TRBD2. The V gene's germline CDR1 is SGHNT and CDR2 YYREEE (reference sequence). This CDR3 is 17 amino acids long. Trimming cost V 4 bases and J 5 bases; bases outside gene matches: 7. The full variable domain, rest sourced from reference TRBV5-4 and TRBJ2-2, is ETGVTQSPTHLIKTRGQQVTLRCSSQSGHNTVSWYQQALGQGPQFIFQYYREEENGRGNFPPRFSGLQFPNYSSELNVNALELDDSALYLCASSPYRLAGGTGELFFGEGSRLTVL.

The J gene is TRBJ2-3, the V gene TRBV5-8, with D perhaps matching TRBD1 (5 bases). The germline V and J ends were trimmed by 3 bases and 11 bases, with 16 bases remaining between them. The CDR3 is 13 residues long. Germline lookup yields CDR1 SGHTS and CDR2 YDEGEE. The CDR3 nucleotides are TGTGCCAGCAGCTACGGACCACCCCAGGGGCAGTATTTT. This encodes CASSYGPPQGQYF.

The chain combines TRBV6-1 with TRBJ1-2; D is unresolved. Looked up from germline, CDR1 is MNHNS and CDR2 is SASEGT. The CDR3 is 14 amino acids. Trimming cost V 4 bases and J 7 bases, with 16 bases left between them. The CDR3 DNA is TGTGCCAGCAGTGGAGCCTACCCCCCTATTGGCTACACCTTC. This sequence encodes CASSGAYPPIGYTF.

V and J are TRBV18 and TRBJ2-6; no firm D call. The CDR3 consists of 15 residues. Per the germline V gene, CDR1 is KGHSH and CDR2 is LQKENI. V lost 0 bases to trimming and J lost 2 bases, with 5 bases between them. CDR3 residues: CASSPPAPGANVLTF. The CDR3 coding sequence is TGTGCCAGCTCACCACCGGCACCTGGGGCCAACGTCCTGACTTTC.